The present TCR beta chain was sequenced within a study of vaccination effects on CD4 cells after COVID-19. Background on the study: Pre-vaccine samples were drawn 16 days and one week before the first dose. Whole-study findings and limits: Pronounced clonal contraction occurred in clones induced by infection and by vaccine late after vaccination.

A word on this clone: The target antigen is unknown.

TCRdb keeps only in-frame clones here, not all; method: immunoSEQ multiplex PCR. The repertoire holds about 45,000 clones, around 72% seen once, with around 28% in the top ten. Ahead of sequencing, the ViraFEST assay grew antigen-specific CD4+ T cells using viral peptide pools. When less than 11 days of culture had elapsed, CD4+ T cells were isolated. SARS-CoV-2 infection was confirmed by PCR in the person between March and December 2020. Cultures used 1.5 million to 2 million PBMC per well, 9 to 10 IU/ml IL-2 and approximately 11 ug/ml peptides. Cultures got half-medium changes with IL-2 on days 3 and 7. Between the trimmed V and J ends, which lost 1 base and 3 bases, there was a span of 16 bases. Germline CDR1 and CDR2: LNHNV and YYDKDF (reference sequence). The CDR3 extends over 16 amino acids.

Material: CD4+ T cells from PBMCs cultured with a peptide pool, obtained before COVID-19 vaccination. J is TRBJ2-7 and V is TRBV15, with D perhaps TRBD1 or TRBD2 (5 bases each). The source of this sequence is a human donor who had a prior SARS-CoV-2 infection. The CDR3: CATSRGPGTLFYEQYF. The CDR3, as DNA: TGTGCCACCAGCAGAGGGCCCGGGACCCTCTTCTACGAGCAGTACTTC.